Listed below are T cell receptor beta chains from one sample, sequenced in a study of T-cell reconstitution after alpha-beta-depleted transplantation in children. Via MiXCR, TCRdb re-called the PCR reads, giving one row per CDR3 protein. Of a few hundred thousand distinct CDR3 sequences listed, approximately 23% are singletons. This specimen was PBMCs, mostly from graft donor cells, taken 180 days after TCRalphabeta/CD19-depleted stem cell transplant. The receptors were sampled from a male patient aged 10 to 17 who had a stem cell transplant for acute lymphoblastic leukemia, so the T cells may come from the graft donor. Both conserved end residues are part of each CDR3. Each record gives: J gene, V gene, CDR3 protein.

j_gene: TRBJ2-3; v_gene: TRBV20-1; CDR3aa: CSARRTSGRRDTQYF
j_gene: TRBJ2-7; v_gene: TRBV11-2; CDR3aa: CASSLWERAYEQYF
j_gene: TRBJ2-5; v_gene: TRBV30; CDR3aa: CAWSVLSGRETQYF
j_gene: TRBJ1-1; v_gene: TRBV5-1; CDR3aa: CASSSDRYTEAFF
j_gene: TRBJ2-4; v_gene: TRBV20-1; CDR3aa: CSALNTGNIQYF
j_gene: TRBJ2-1; v_gene: TRBV11-3; CDR3aa: CASSLAPGSHNEQFF
j_gene: TRBJ2-1; v_gene: TRBV20-1; CDR3aa: CSARRRLGALYYNEQFF
j_gene: TRBJ2-5; v_gene: TRBV12-3/TRBV12-4; CDR3aa: CASSKGVHETQYF
j_gene: TRBJ2-4; v_gene: TRBV5-1; CDR3aa: CASSQDRQAKNIQYF
j_gene: TRBJ2-5; v_gene: TRBV7-2; CDR3aa: CASSLEASQETQYF
j_gene: TRBJ2-2; v_gene: TRBV7-4; CDR3aa: CASSLAYGELFF
j_gene: TRBJ2-2; v_gene: TRBV5-1; CDR3aa: CASSLALTSGRAFLANTGELFF
j_gene: TRBJ2-1; v_gene: TRBV2; CDR3aa: CASRASGTYNEQFF
j_gene: TRBJ2-3; v_gene: TRBV5-1; CDR3aa: CASSLWGTPKDTQYF
j_gene: TRBJ2-7; v_gene: TRBV5-1; CDR3aa: CASSRGLAGTDSYEQYF
j_gene: TRBJ2-5; v_gene: TRBV5-1; CDR3aa: CASSLVPSGVRETQYF
j_gene: TRBJ2-1; v_gene: TRBV20-1; CDR3aa: CSAGSGDNEQFF
j_gene: TRBJ1-2; v_gene: TRBV7-9; CDR3aa: CANSLGSLHGYTF
j_gene: TRBJ1-2; v_gene: TRBV3-1; CDR3aa: CASSSSSGQLNYGYTF
j_gene: TRBJ1-2; v_gene: TRBV4-2; CDR3aa: CASSHPGEGYGYTF
j_gene: TRBJ2-7; v_gene: TRBV29-1; CDR3aa: CSVARTGGYEQYF
j_gene: TRBJ2-3; v_gene: TRBV5-1; CDR3aa: CASSPTSDTQYF
j_gene: TRBJ2-5; v_gene: TRBV2; CDR3aa: CASSWDRAQETQYF